This T cell receptor (beta chain) was sequenced for a study of shared clonotypes between healthy human individuals. Method: immunoSEQ multiplex PCR; TCRdb's copy keeps in-frame clones and lacks some. Among some 2 million clones listed, roughly 95% were seen once. In germline, CDR1 is GTSNPN, CDR2 SVGIG (reference sequence). The CDR3 has 16 amino acids. V was pared by 0 bases and J by 6 bases, with 18 bases between. As concerns this clone: Its antigen is still unknown.

Findings of the study overall: Memory subsets generally showed lower estimated richness than naive subsets.

The specimen was naive CD4+ T cells sorted from blood. Subset meaning: CD45RA+ positively selected. The V and J genes are TRBV30 and TRBJ1-5, with D tentatively TRBD1 (6 bases). This TCR was sampled from a man aged 18 to 35 in good health. CDR3 region: CAWSVWKGDKIQPQHF. The CDR3 DNA is TGTGCCTGGAGTGTATGGAAGGGGGATAAGATTCAGCCCCAGCATTTT. Together with reference TRBV30 and TRBJ1-5, the CDR3 gives the full variable domain: SQTIHQWPATLVQPVGSPLSLECTVEGTSNPNLYWYRQAAGRGLQLLFYSVGIGQISSEVPQNLSASRPQDRQFILSSKKLLLSDSGFYLCAWSVWKGDKIQPQHFGDGTRLSIL.